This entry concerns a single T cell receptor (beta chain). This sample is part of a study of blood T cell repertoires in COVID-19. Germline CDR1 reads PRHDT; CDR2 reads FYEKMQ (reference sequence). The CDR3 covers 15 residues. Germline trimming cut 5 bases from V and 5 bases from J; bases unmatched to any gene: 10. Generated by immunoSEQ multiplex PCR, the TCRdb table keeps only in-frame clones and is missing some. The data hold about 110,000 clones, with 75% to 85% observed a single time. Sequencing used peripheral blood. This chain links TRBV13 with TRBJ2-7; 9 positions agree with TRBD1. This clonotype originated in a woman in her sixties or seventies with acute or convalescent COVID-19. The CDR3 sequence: CASSRSPQGANEQYF. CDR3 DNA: TGTGCCAGCAGCAGAAGTCCACAGGGGGCGAACGAGCAGTACTTC.